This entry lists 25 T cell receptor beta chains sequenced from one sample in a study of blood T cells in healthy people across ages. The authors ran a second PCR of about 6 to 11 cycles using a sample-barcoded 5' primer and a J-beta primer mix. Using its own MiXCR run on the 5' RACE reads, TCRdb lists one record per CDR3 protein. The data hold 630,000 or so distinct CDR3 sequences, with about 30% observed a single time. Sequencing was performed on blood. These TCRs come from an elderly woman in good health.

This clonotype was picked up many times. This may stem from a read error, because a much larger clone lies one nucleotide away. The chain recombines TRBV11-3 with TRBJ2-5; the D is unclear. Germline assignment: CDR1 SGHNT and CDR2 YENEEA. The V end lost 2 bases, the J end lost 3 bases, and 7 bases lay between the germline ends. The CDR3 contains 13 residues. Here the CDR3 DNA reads TGTGCCAGCAGCTTATGGGATAAAGAGACCCAGTACTTC. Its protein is CASSLWDKETQYF.

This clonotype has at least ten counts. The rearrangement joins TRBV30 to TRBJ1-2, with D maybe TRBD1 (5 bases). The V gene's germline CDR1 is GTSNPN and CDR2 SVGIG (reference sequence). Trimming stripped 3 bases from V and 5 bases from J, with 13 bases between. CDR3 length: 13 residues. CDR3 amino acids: CAWRIGAGYGYTF. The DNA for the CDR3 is TGTGCCTGGAGGATCGGGGCAGGATATGGCTACACCTTC.

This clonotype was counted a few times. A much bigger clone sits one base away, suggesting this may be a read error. The CDR3 loop is CASSLEWVEQFF. The CDR3 DNA sequence: TGTGCCAGCAGCTTAGAGTGGGTTGAGCAGTTCTTC. V usage is TRBV7-9 and J usage is TRBJ2-1; D gene unclear. Trimming cost V 1 base and J 9 bases, with 7 bases left between them. CDR1 SEHNR and CDR2 FQNEAQ come from the germline V gene (reference sequence). The CDR3 extends over 12 amino acids. Drawing the rest from reference TRBV7-9 and TRBJ2-1, the complete variable domain is DTGVSQNPRHKITKRGQNVTFRCDPISEHNRLYWYRQTLGQGPEFLTYFQNEAQLEKSRLLSDRFSAERPKGSFSTLEIQRTEQGDSAMYLCASSLEWVEQFFGPGTRLTVL.

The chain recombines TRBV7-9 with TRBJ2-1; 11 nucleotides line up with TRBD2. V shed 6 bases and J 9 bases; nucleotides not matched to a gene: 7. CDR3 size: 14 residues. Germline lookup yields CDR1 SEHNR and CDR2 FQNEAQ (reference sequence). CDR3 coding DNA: TGTGCCAGCAGAGGTCTAGCGGGAGGCGGTGAGCAGTTCTTC. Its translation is CASRGLAGGGEQFF.

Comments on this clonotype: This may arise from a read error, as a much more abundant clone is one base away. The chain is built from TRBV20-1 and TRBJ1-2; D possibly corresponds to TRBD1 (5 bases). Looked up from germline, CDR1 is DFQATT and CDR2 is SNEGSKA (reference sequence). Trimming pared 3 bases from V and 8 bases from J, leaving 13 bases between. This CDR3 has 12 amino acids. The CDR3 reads CSASIGALGYTF. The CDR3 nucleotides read TGCAGTGCTAGTATAGGGGCCCTGGGCTACACCTTC.

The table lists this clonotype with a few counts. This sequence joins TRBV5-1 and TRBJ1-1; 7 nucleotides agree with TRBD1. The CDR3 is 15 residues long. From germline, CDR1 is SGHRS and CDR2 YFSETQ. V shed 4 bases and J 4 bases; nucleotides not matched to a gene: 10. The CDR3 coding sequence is TGCGCCAGCAGCGTAACGACAGGGATGGGCACTGAAGCTTTCTTT. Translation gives CASSVTTGMGTEAFF.

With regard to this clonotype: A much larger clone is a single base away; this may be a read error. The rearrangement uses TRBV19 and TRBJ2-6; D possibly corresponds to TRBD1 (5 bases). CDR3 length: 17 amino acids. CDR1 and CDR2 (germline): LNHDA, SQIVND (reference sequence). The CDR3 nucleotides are TGTGCCAGTAGTATAACCAGGGCGAGCTCTGGGGCCAACGTCCCGACTTTC. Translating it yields CASSITRASSGANVPTF.

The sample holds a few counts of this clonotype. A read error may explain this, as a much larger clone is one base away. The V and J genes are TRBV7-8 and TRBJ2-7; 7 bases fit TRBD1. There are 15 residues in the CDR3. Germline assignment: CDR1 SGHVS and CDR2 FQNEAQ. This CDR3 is CAGRRGTVSSYEQYF. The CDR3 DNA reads TGTGCCGGCAGAAGGGGGACAGTTAGCTCCTACGAGCAGTACTTC.

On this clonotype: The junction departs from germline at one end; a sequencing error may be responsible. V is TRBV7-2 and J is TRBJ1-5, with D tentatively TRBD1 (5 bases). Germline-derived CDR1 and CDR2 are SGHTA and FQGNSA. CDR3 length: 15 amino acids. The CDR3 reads CASSPMGGWGQPRHF. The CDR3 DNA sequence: TGTGCCAGCAGTCCCATGGGGGGATGGGGTCAGCCCCGGCATTTT.

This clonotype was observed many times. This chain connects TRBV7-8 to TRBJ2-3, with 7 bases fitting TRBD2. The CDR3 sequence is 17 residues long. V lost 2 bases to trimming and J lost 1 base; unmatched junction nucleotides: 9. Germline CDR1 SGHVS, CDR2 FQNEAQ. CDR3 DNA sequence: TGTGCCAGCAGCTTAAAAGGTGGCGGGGGAGGCACAGATACGCAGTATTTT. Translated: CASSLKGGGGGTDTQYF.

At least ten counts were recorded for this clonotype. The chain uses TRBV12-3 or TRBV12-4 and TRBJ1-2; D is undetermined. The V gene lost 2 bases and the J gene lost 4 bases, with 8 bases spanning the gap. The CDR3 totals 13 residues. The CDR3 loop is CASSLNRFYGYTF. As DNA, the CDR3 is TGTGCCAGCAGTTTAAACAGATTCTATGGCTACACCTTC.

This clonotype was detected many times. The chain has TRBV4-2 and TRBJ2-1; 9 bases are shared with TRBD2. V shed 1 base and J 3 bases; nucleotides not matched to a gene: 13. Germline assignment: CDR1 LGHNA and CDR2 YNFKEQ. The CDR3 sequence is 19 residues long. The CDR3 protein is CASSQGLNSGGTDYNEQFF. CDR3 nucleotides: TGTGCCAGCAGCCAAGGCTTGAATAGCGGGGGAACGGACTACAATGAGCAGTTCTTC.

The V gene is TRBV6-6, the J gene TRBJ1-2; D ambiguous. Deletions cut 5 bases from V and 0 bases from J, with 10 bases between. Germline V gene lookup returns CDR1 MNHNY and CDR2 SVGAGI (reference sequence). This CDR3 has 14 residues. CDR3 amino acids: CASSITRANYGYTF. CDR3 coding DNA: TGTGCCAGCAGTATTACCCGAGCTAACTATGGCTACACCTTC.

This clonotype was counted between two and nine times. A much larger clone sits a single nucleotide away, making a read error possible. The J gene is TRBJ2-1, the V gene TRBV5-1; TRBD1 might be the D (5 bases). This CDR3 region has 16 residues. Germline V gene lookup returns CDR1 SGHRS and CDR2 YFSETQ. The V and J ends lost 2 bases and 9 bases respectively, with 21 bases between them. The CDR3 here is CASSFWERGGCGEQFF. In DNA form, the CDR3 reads TGCGCCAGCAGCTTCTGGGAAAGGGGTGGTTGCGGTGAGCAGTTCTTC.

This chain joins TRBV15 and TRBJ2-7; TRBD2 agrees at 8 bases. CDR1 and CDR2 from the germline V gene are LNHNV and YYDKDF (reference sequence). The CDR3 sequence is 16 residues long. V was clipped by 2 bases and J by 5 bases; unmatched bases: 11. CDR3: CATSRSRGLGSDEQYF. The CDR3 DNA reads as TGTGCCACCAGCAGATCTAGGGGACTAGGGTCCGACGAGCAGTACTTC.

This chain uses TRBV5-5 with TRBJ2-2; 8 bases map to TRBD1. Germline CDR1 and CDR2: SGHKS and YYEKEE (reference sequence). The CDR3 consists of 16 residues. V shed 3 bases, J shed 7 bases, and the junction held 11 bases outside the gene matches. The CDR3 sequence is CASSYVTGAPGGELFF. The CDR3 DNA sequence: TGTGCCAGCAGCTACGTGACAGGGGCCCCAGGCGGGGAGCTGTTTTTT. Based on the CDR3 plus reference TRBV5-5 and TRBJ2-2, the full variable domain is DAGVTQSPTHLIKTRGQQVTLRCSPISGHKSVSWYQQVLGQGPQFIFQYYEKEERGRGNFPDRFSARQFPNYSSELNVNALLLGDSALYLCASSYVTGAPGGELFFGEGSRLTVL.

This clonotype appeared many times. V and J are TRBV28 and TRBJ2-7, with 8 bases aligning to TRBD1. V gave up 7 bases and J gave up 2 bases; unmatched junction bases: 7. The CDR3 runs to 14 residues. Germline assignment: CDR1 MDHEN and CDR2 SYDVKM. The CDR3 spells CASTTEGQAYEQYF. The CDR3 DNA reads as TGTGCCAGCACCACCGAGGGACAGGCCTACGAGCAGTACTTC.

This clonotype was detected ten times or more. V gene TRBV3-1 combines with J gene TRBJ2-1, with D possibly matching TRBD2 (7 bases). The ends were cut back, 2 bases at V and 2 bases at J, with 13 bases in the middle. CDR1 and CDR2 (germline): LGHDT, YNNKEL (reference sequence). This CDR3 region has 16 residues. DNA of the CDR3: TGTGCCAGCAGCCAACTTAGGGGGGGGGCCTACAATGAGCAGTTCTTC. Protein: CASSQLRGGAYNEQFF.

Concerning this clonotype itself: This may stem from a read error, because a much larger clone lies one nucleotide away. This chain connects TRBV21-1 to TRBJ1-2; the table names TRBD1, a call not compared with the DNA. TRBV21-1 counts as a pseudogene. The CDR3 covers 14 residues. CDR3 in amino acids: CANSKEQGDYGYTF. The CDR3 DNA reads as TGTGCCAACAGCAAAGAACAGGGGGACTATGGCTACACCTTC.

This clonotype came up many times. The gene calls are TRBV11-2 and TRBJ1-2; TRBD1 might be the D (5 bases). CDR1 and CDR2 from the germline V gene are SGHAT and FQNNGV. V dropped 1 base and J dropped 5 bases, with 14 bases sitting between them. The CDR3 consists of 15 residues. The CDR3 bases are TGTGCCAGCAGCTTAGGGCAGGGTCAGCGGTATGGCTACACCTTC. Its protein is CASSLGQGQRYGYTF.

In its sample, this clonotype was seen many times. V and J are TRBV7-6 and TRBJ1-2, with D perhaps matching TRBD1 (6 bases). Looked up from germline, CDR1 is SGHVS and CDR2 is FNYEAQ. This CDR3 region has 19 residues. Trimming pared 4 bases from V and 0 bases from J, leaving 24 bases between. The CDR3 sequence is CASSSSVTGHLSANYGYTF. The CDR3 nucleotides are TGTGCCAGCAGCTCATCTGTTACGGGACACCTTTCCGCTAACTATGGCTACACCTTC. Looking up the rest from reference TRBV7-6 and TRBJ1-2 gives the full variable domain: GAGVSQSPRYKVTKRGQDVALRCDPISGHVSLYWYRQALGQGPEFLTYFNYEAQQDKSGLPNDRFSAERPEGSISTLTIQRTEQRDSAMYRCASSSSVTGHLSANYGYTFGSGTRLTVV.

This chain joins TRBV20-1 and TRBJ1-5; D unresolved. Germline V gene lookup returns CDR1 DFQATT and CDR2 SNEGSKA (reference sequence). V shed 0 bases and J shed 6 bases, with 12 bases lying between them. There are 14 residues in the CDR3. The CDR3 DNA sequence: TGCAGTGCTAGAGATCCTACATCGTCTCAGCCCCAGCATTTT. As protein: CSARDPTSSQPQHF.

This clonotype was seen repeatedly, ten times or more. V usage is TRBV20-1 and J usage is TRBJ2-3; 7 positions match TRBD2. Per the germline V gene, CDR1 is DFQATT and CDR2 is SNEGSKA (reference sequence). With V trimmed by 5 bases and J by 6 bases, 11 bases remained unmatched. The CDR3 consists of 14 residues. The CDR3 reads CSAPDGRGGDTQYF. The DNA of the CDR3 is TGCAGTGCTCCCGACGGGCGGGGAGGGGATACGCAGTATTTT.

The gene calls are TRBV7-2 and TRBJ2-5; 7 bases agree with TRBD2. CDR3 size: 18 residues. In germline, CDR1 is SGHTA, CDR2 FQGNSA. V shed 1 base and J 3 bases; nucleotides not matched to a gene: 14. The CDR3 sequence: CASSLDGQASGVKETQYF. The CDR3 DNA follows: TGTGCCAGCAGCTTAGATGGTCAGGCTAGCGGTGTCAAAGAGACCCAGTACTTC.

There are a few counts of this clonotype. The CDR3 here is CASRETGPSYEQYF. The CDR3 DNA sequence: TGTGCCAGCAGGGAGACAGGGCCCTCCTACGAGCAGTACTTC. The rearrangement joins TRBV2 to TRBJ2-7; TRBD1 matches at 7 bases. Germline CDR1 SNHLY, CDR2 FYNNEI. This CDR3 contains 14 residues. The V and J ends lost 6 bases and 0 bases, in that order; junction bases with no gene match: 5.